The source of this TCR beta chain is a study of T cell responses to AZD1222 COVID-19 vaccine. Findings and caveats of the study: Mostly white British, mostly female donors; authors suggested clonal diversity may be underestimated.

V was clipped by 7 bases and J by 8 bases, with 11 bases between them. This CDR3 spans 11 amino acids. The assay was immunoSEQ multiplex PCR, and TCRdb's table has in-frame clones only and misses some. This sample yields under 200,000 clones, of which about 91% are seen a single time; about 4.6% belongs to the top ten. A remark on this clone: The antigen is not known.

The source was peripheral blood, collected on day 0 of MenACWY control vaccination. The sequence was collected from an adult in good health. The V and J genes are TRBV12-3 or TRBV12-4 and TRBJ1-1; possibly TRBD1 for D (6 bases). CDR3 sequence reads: CASTDTGEAFF. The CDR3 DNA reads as TGTGCCAGCACTGATACAGGGGAAGCTTTCTTT.